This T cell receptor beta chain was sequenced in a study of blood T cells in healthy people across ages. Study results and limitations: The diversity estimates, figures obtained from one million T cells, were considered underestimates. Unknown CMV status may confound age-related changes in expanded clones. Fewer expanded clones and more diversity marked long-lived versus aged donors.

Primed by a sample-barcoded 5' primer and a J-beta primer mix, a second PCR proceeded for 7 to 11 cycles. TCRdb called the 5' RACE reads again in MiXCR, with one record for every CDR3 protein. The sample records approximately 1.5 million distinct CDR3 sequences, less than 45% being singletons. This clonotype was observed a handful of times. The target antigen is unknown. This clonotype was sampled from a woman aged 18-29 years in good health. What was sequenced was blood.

The CDR3 reads CASSKARQGIYEQYF. The DNA for the CDR3 is TGTGCCAGCAGCAAAGCGCGACAGGGGATCTACGAGCAGTACTTC. The chain has TRBV21-1 and TRBJ2-7; the table's D call, TRBD1, has no DNA check behind it. TRBV21-1 is given as a pseudogene. This CDR3 has 15 amino acids.